A selection of T cell receptor beta chains follows, all from one sample in a study of cytomegalovirus exposure and HLA in healthy donors. Libraries were prepared by immunoSEQ multiplex PCR; TCRdb keeps only in-frame clonotypes and omits some of them. The sample has roughly 130,000 clones, roughly 80% seen once; the top ten hold 10% to 12%. The sequenced sample consisted of PBMCs. These TCRs come from a male donor in good health and CMV-seropositive. CDR3s include the opening cysteine and the closing phenylalanine or tryptophan. Each record gives: D gene, clone size, J gene, V gene, CDR3 protein, CDR3 DNA. The D gene is left open where the match is weak. Part of the rows lack a size; the others show once, few, many or a class for expanded clones.

D gene: TRBD2; clone size: .; J gene: TRBJ2-7; V gene: TRBV5-1; CDR3 protein: CASSPAGGSYEQYF; CDR3 DNA: TGCGCCAGCAGCCCGGCGGGAGGTTCGTACGAGCAGTACTTC
D gene: TRBD1; clone size: .; J gene: TRBJ2-7; V gene: TRBV27; CDR3 protein: CASGNRGTLEQYF; CDR3 DNA: TGTGCCAGCGGAAACAGGGGTACCCTCGAGCAGTACTTC
D gene: .; clone size: .; J gene: TRBJ2-7; V gene: TRBV2; CDR3 protein: CASSTSGTYEQYF; CDR3 DNA: TGTGCCAGCAGCACGTCAGGGACCTACGAGCAGTACTTC
D gene: TRBD1; clone size: .; J gene: TRBJ1-1; V gene: TRBV4-3; CDR3 protein: CASSQNVRDSYTEAFF; CDR3 DNA: TGCGCCAGCAGCCAAAATGTCCGGGACAGTTACACTGAAGCTTTCTTT
D gene: .; clone size: .; J gene: TRBJ1-4; V gene: TRBV4-3; CDR3 protein: CASSQVSVRGRTNNEKLFF; CDR3 DNA: TGCGCCAGCAGCCAAGTTTCCGTTCGTGGCAGAACAAATAATGAAAAACTGTTTTTT
D gene: .; clone size: few; J gene: TRBJ1-5; V gene: TRBV11-2; CDR3 protein: CASTIQGASNQPQHF; CDR3 DNA: TGTGCCAGCACCATTCAAGGAGCTAGCAATCAGCCCCAGCATTTT
D gene: .; clone size: .; J gene: TRBJ2-3; V gene: TRBV27; CDR3 protein: CATSKGEGSTTDTQYF; CDR3 DNA: TGTGCCACCTCCAAGGGGGAGGGCTCTACCACAGATACGCAGTATTTT
D gene: .; clone size: .; J gene: TRBJ2-1; V gene: TRBV28; CDR3 protein: CASSLPPGYNEQFF; CDR3 DNA: TGTGCCAGCAGTTTACCGCCCGGCTACAATGAGCAGTTCTTC
D gene: TRBD1; clone size: .; J gene: TRBJ2-3; V gene: TRBV7-8; CDR3 protein: CASSSTDRGVRTQYF; CDR3 DNA: TGTGCCAGCAGCTCGACGGACAGGGGGGTGCGAACGCAGTATTTT
D gene: TRBD2; clone size: .; J gene: TRBJ2-2; V gene: TRBV7-2; CDR3 protein: CAGSTRGSGRGSDTGELFF; CDR3 DNA: TGTGCCGGCAGCACCCGTGGTAGCGGGAGAGGTTCCGACACCGGGGAGCTGTTTTTT
D gene: TRBD1; clone size: once; J gene: TRBJ1-1; V gene: TRBV27; CDR3 protein: CASRTTGTVNTEAFF; CDR3 DNA: TGTGCCAGCAGGACCACCGGGACAGTGAACACTGAAGCTTTCTTT
D gene: TRBD1; clone size: .; J gene: TRBJ1-5; V gene: TRBV9; CDR3 protein: CASSATGLNQPQHF; CDR3 DNA: TGTGCCAGCAGCGCGACAGGGCTTAATCAGCCCCAGCATTTT
D gene: TRBD2; clone size: once; J gene: TRBJ2-3; V gene: TRBV7-3; CDR3 protein: CASSSLPLAGGPDTQYF; CDR3 DNA: TGTGCCAGCAGCTCCCTACCCCTAGCGGGAGGCCCCGATACGCAGTATTTT
D gene: .; clone size: few; J gene: TRBJ2-5; V gene: TRBV28; CDR3 protein: CASSFPGRQETQYF; CDR3 DNA: TGTGCCAGCAGTTTTCCGGGGAGACAAGAGACCCAGTACTTC
D gene: .; clone size: .; J gene: TRBJ2-3; V gene: TRBV7-2; CDR3 protein: CASSSVWRFGSADTQYF; CDR3 DNA: TGTGCCAGCAGCTCTGTGTGGAGGTTTGGGAGCGCAGATACGCAGTATTTT
D gene: .; clone size: .; J gene: TRBJ2-7; V gene: TRBV7-9; CDR3 protein: CASSPSYEQYF; CDR3 DNA: TGTGCCAGCAGCCCTTCCTACGAGCAGTACTTC
D gene: .; clone size: .; J gene: TRBJ2-1; V gene: TRBV7-8; CDR3 protein: CASSLVMREPYNEQFF; CDR3 DNA: TGTGCCAGCAGCTTAGTGATGAGGGAGCCCTACAATGAGCAGTTCTTC